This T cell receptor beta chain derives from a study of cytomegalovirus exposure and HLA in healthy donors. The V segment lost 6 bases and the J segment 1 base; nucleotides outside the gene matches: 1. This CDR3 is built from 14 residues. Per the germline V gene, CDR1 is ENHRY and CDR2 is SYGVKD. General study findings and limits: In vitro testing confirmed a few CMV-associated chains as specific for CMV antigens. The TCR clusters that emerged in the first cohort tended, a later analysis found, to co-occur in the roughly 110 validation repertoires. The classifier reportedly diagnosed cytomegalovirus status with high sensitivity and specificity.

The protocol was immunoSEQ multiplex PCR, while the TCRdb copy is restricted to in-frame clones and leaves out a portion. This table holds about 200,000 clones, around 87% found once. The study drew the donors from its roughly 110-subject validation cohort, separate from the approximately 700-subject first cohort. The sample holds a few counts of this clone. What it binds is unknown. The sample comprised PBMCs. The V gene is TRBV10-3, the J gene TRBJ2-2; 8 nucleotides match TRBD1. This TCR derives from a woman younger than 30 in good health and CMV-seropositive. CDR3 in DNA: TGTGCCATCAGGGACAGGGAGAACACCGGGGAGCTGTTTTTT. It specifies CAIRDRENTGELFF.